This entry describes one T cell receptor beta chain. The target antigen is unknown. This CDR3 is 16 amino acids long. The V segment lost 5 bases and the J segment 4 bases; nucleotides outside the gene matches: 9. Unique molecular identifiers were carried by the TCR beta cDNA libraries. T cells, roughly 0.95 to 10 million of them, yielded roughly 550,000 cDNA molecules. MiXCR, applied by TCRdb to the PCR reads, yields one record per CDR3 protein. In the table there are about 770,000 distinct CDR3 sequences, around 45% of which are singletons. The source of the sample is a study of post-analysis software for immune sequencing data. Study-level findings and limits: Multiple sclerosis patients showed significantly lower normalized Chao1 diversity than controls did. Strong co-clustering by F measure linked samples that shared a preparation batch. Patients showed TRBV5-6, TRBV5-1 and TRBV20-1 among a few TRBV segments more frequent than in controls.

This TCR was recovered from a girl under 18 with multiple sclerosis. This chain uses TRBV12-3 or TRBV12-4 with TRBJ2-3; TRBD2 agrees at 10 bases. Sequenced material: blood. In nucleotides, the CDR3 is TGTGCCAGCAGTATCACTAGCGGGGTTCAGTCAGATACGCAGTATTTT. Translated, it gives CASSITSGVQSDTQYF.